Each of the 8 T cell receptor beta chains below was sequenced from the same sample in a study of metastatic and nonmetastatic thyroid tumors. Prior to thyroid surgery, none of the patients had received any treatment. TCRdb reanalyzed the PCR reads via MiXCR. The profile shows around 59,000 clones, roughly 16% of them singletons. Input material: blood. Every receptor here comes from a male donor with papillary thyroid cancer or a benign thyroid nodule (not recorded which). Some clones in this sample may be carry-over from other donors' samples.

A single count supports this clone. This could be a read error, since a much larger clone is one nucleotide away. Additional DNA sequences in this sample encode the identical CDR3. The chain couples TRBV28 to TRBJ2-2; the match to TRBD1 covers 8 bases. The CDR3 sequence is 13 residues long. Germline CDR1 MDHEN, CDR2 SYDVKM. V shed 11 bases, J shed 6 bases, and the junction held 8 bases outside the gene matches. This chain's CDR3 is CAATGGVPGELFF. In DNA, the CDR3 is TGTGCCGCAACAGGGGGTGTCCCCGGGGAGCTGTTTTTT.

Comment on this clone: A much larger clone differs from this one at a single base, so this may be a read error. Other DNA sequences in this specimen translate into the identical CDR3. The chain combines TRBV7-9 with TRBJ1-1, with D hard to call. V shed 5 bases and J shed 4 bases, with 11 bases lying between them. Germline values: CDR1 SEHNR, CDR2 FQNEAQ (reference sequence). The CDR3 spans 13 residues. CDR3 DNA: TGTGCCAGCAGCCCCGGAGCACGCACTGAAGCTTTCTTT. This gives the protein CASSPGARTEAFF.

Regarding this clone: This may stem from a read error, because a much larger clone lies one nucleotide away. The genes are TRBV5-6 and TRBJ2-2; D ambiguous. The CDR3 has 14 amino acids. CDR1 is SGHDT, CDR2 YYEEEE, per germline. Trimming cost V 2 bases and J 4 bases, with 9 bases left between them. CDR3 sequence (DNA): TGTGCCAGCAGCTTAGGGCATAGCACCGGGGAGCTGTTTTTT. Translating it yields CASSLGHSTGELFF.

For this clone: A much bigger clone sits one base away, suggesting this may be a read error. This sequence joins TRBV19 and TRBJ2-1; the match to TRBD2 covers 9 bases. The CDR3 runs to 17 residues. Germline assignment: CDR1 LNHDA and CDR2 SQIVND (reference sequence). J was trimmed by 1 base and V by 3 bases; bases with no gene match: 7. DNA for the CDR3: TGTGCCAGTAGTATGTATAGCGGGGGCCTTTCCTACAATGAGCAGTTCTTC. Its protein product is CASSMYSGGLSYNEQFF.

Note on this clone: Possible read error: a much larger clone is one base away. The V call is TRBV20-1, the J call TRBJ2-5; the D is unclear. Per the germline V gene, CDR1 is DFQATT and CDR2 is SNEGSKA (reference sequence). This CDR3 is built from 11 residues. The CDR3 DNA sequence: TGCAGGGTAGGGATTCAAGAGACCCAGTACTTC. This encodes CRVGIQETQYF.

In this sample, this clone turned up a few times. A much larger clone is a single base away; this may be a read error. The genes are TRBV6-1 and TRBJ2-1; D uncertain. The CDR3 consists of 12 residues. CDR1 is MNHNS, CDR2 SASEGT, per germline. V was shortened by 6 bases and J by 6 bases, with 9 bases between the two germline ends. DNA for the CDR3: TGTGCCAGCAGCACTCGGTGCAATGAGCAGTTCTTC. This translates into CASSTRCNEQFF.

This sequence joins TRBV18 and TRBJ2-4; 7 bases match TRBD1. V trimming: 5 bases; J trimming: 5 bases; junction bases outside the gene matches: 3. The length of the CDR3 is 13 residues. CDR1 and CDR2 (germline): KGHSH, LQKENI. The CDR3 coding sequence is TGTGCCAGCTCAGACGGGACAGAAAACATTCAGTACTTC. Protein product: CASSDGTENIQYF.

A remark on this clone: A much larger clone lies a single base off, so this may be a read error. The chain has TRBV7-9 and TRBJ1-6, with 9 bases fitting TRBD1. Looked up from germline, CDR1 is SEHNR and CDR2 is FQNEAQ (reference sequence). The CDR3 covers 14 residues. V trimming: 7 bases; J trimming: 8 bases; junction bases outside the gene matches: 6. The CDR3 region has the DNA TGTGCCAGCACCCCCTGGGACAGGGATTCACCCCTCCACTTT. Its protein is CASTPWDRDSPLHF.